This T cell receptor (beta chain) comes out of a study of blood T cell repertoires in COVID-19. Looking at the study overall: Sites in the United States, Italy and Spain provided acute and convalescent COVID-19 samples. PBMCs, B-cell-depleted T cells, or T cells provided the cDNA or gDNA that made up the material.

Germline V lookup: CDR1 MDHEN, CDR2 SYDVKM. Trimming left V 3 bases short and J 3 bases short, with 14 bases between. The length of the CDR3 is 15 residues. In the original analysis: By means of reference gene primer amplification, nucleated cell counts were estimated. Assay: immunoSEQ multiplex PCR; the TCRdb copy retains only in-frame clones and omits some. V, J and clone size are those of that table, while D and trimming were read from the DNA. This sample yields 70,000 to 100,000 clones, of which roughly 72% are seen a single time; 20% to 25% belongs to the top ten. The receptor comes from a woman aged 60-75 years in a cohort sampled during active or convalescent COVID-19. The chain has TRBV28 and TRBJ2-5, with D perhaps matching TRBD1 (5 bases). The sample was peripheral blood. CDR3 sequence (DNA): TGTGCCAGCAGTTTTTCAGGGAAAGGGAAAGAGACCCAGTACTTC. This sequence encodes CASSFSGKGKETQYF.